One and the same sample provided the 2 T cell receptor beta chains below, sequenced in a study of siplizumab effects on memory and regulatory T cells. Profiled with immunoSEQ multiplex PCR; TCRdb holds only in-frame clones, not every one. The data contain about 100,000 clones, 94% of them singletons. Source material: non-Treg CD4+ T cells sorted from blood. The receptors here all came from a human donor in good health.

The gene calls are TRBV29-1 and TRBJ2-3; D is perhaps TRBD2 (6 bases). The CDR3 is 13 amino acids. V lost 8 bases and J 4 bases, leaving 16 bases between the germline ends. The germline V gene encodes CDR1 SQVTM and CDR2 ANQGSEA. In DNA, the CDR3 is TGCAGCTCCGCCGGGAGTTTCCCAGATACGCAGTATTTT. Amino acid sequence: CSSAGSFPDTQYF.

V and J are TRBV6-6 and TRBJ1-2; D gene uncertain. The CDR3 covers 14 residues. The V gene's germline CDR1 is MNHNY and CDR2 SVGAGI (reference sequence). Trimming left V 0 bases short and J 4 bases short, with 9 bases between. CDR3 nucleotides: TGTGCCAGCAGTTACTCTGGGGTCGGCTATGGCTACACCTTC. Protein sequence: CASSYSGVGYGYTF.